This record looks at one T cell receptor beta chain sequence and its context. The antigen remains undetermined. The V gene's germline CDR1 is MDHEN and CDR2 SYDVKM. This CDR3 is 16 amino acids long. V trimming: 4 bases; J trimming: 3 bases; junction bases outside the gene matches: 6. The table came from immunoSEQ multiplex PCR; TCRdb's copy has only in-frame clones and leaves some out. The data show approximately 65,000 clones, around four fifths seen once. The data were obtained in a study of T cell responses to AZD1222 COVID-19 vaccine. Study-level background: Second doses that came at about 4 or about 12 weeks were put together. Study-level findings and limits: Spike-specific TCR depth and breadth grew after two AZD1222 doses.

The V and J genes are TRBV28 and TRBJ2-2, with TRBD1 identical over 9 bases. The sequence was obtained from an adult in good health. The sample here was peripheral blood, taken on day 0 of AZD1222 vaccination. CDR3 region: CASSSTGGAHTGELFF. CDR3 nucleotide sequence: TGTGCCAGCAGTTCCACAGGGGGCGCACACACCGGGGAGCTGTTTTTT. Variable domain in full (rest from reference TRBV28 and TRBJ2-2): DVKVTQSSRYLVKRTGEKVFLECVQDMDHENMFWYRQDPGLGLRLIYFSYDVKMKEKGDIPEGYSVSREKKERFSLILESASTNQTSMYLCASSSTGGAHTGELFFGEGSRLTVL.